The clone carrying this T cell receptor (beta chain) was recorded at least ten times. What it binds is unknown. This entry comes from a study of spatial heterogeneity in lung cancer. Study-wide points: For expanded intratumoral alpha and beta TCRs, counts tracked tumor mutation counts. Coverage was estimated at approximately 7% of tumor T cells for alpha chains and about 13% for beta chains.

From the 5' RACE reads, TCRdb called clonotypes with MiXCR, one entry per CDR3 protein. The sample has some 100,000 distinct CDR3 sequences; roughly 4.5% are singletons. Documented time point: sample taken at primary tumor resection. The 72 donors had untreated early-stage non-small cell lung cancer. The sequenced material consisted of unsorted whole RNA from tumor, nontumor lung or frozen PBMC. The CDR3 runs 17 residues. Trimming took 5 bases from V and 2 from J, leaving 19 bases between them. The chain has TRBV12-3 or TRBV12-4 and TRBJ1-3; TRBD1 might be the D (5 bases). This specimen was lung tumor tissue, taken at surgery. The TCR comes from a male donor with early-stage non-small cell lung cancer. The CDR3 is CASSPKYRGRPGNTIYF. CDR3 bases: TGTGCCAGCAGTCCAAAGTATAGGGGCCGGCCTGGAAACACCATATATTTT.